Below, 14 T cell receptor beta chains from the same sample are listed, as sequenced in a study of response to subunit inactivated influenza vaccine. Each CDR3 protein gets one entry after TCRdb re-called the RT-PCR reads with MiXCR. The sample gives 150,000 to 200,000 distinct CDR3 sequences, roughly 8.7% of which show up once; about 11% is in the top ten. The sample in question was non-naive T cells sorted from PBMCs, obtained on the day of vaccination. Receptor source: a man over 45 who received an inactivated influenza vaccine.

This clonotype was seen many times. The rearrangement uses TRBV6-2 or TRBV6-3 and TRBJ2-7; D may be TRBD2 (6 bases). Germline V gene sequence: CDR1 MNHEY, CDR2 SVGEGT. The CDR3 is made up of 16 amino acids. V was trimmed by 2 bases and J by 3 bases, leaving 17 bases between them. CDR3 protein: CASSYLIGGANYEQYF. The CDR3 nucleotides read TGTGCCAGCAGTTACCTCATCGGAGGGGCTAACTACGAGCAGTACTTC.

The sample holds many counts of this clonotype. The chain carries TRBV20-1 and TRBJ1-1; D is undetermined. The germline CDR1 and CDR2 sequences are DFQATT and SNEGSKA (reference sequence). V dropped 2 bases and J dropped 3 bases, with 13 bases sitting between them. There are 14 residues in the CDR3. CDR3 protein: CSARSSFGDTEAFF. CDR3 nucleotide sequence: TGCAGTGCTAGATCGAGTTTTGGGGACACTGAAGCTTTCTTT.

The chain couples TRBV4-2 to TRBJ1-1; no definite D call. Germline values: CDR1 LGHNA, CDR2 YNFKEQ. The CDR3 runs 12 residues. V was trimmed by 4 bases and J by 12 bases, leaving 15 bases between them. In DNA form, the CDR3 reads TGTGCCAGCAGCCCTGGGCTCCTCGGCTCTTTCTTT. Translating gives CASSPGLLGSFF.

This clonotype was seen repeatedly, ten times or more. The chain uses TRBV5-1 and TRBJ1-5; no definite D call. Germline lookup yields CDR1 SGHRS and CDR2 YFSETQ. CDR3 length equals 15 residues. Trimming pared 0 bases from V and 4 bases from J, leaving 11 bases between. CDR3 sequence (DNA): TGCGCCAGCAGCTTGGACAGCAACCGTAATCAGCCCCAGCATTTT. Translation: CASSLDSNRNQPQHF.

This rearrangement joins TRBV19 to TRBJ2-4; D is perhaps TRBD1 (6 bases). Per germline, CDR1 LNHDA and CDR2 SQIVND (reference sequence). Deletions cut 6 bases from V and 8 bases from J, with 17 bases between. This CDR3 is built from 14 residues. The CDR3 DNA reads TGTGCCAGTAGCGACCGGGACATGGGGGACATTCAGTACTTC. Translation: CASSDRDMGDIQYF.

The chain carries TRBV7-9 and TRBJ2-5; D gene unclear. The CDR3 totals 17 residues. Germline V gene lookup returns CDR1 SEHNR and CDR2 FQNEAQ (reference sequence). V gave up 6 bases and J gave up 0 bases, with 20 bases separating them. DNA for the CDR3: TGTGCCAGCAGTCCGGGCCTGAGGCCCGCGTACCAAGAGACCCAGTACTTC. It translates to CASSPGLRPAYQETQYF.

The chain has TRBV12-3 or TRBV12-4 and TRBJ1-4; D remains ambiguous. This CDR3 has 11 residues. V was cut by 6 bases and J by 10 bases, with 9 bases left in between. The CDR3 reads CASSDYGKLFF. The CDR3 DNA is TGTGCCAGCAGCGACTACGGAAAACTGTTTTTT.

In its sample, this clonotype was seen a few times. The rearrangement uses TRBV30 and TRBJ1-5; the D is unclear. Germline V gene data show CDR1 as GTSNPN and CDR2 as SVGIG (reference sequence). Trimming stripped 2 bases from V and 4 bases from J, with 6 bases between. The CDR3 loop spans 12 amino acids. The CDR3, as DNA: TGTGCCTGGAGTTTTATGAATCAGCCCCAGCATTTT. The encoded protein is CAWSFMNQPQHF.

The V call is TRBV9, the J call TRBJ2-7; TRBD2 agrees at 7 bases. This CDR3 has 15 residues. The V gene's germline CDR1 is SGDLS and CDR2 YYNGEE. V gave up 3 bases and J gave up 3 bases; unmatched junction bases: 9. The CDR3 protein is CASSARGYPLYEQYF. CDR3 bases: TGTGCCAGCAGCGCGCGGGGGTACCCGCTCTACGAGCAGTACTTC.

The sample holds a few counts of this clonotype. J is TRBJ2-5 and V is TRBV7-9; D tentatively fits TRBD1 or TRBD2 (5 bases each). V was shortened by 2 bases and J by 3 bases, with 10 bases between the two germline ends. The CDR3 has 14 residues. Germline V lookup: CDR1 SEHNR, CDR2 FQNEAQ (reference sequence). The chain's CDR3 is CASSLSGTEETQYF. CDR3 sequence (DNA): TGTGCCAGCAGCTTATCCGGGACGGAAGAGACCCAGTACTTC.

This clonotype was picked up a small number of times. The V gene is TRBV28, the J gene TRBJ2-1; 11 nucleotides align to TRBD2. Germline CDR1 MDHEN, CDR2 SYDVKM. CDR3 size: 12 residues. V dropped 6 bases and J dropped 14; count of bases not matched to a gene: 6. The CDR3 sequence: CASRPKLAGEFF. The CDR3 nucleotides are TGTGCCAGCAGGCCCAAACTAGCGGGAGAGTTCTTC. The whole variable domain, filled in from reference TRBV28 and TRBJ2-1, reads DVKVTQSSRYLVKRTGEKVFLECVQDMDHENMFWYRQDPGLGLRLIYFSYDVKMKEKGDIPEGYSVSREKKERFSLILESASTNQTSMYLCASRPKLAGEFFGPGTRLTVL.

This clonotype has only a few counts. The CDR3 DNA sequence: TGTGCCAGCAGCTTTCCCATTCTAGCGGGGGCGAATTACGAGCAGTACTTC. Protein sequence: CASSFPILAGANYEQYF. The chain recombines TRBV6-2 or TRBV6-3 with TRBJ2-7; TRBD2 matches at 10 bases. Germline CDR1 is MNHEY and CDR2 is SVGEGT. Losses at the gene ends were 6 bases for V and 4 bases for J; bases not matched to a gene: 15. The CDR3 length is 17 residues.

V usage is TRBV30 and J usage is TRBJ2-3; TRBD2 matches 9 bases. CDR3 size: 16 residues. The junction had 6 bases not matched to a gene; V was cut back by 2 bases and J by 0 bases. The germline gives CDR1 GTSNPN, CDR2 SVGIG (reference sequence). For the CDR3, the DNA is TGTGCCTGGAGTAAGGGACTAGCCAAGAGCACAGATACGCAGTATTTT. Translating it yields CAWSKGLAKSTDTQYF.

This clonotype has at least ten counts. This chain connects TRBV12-3 or TRBV12-4 to TRBJ2-3; a weak D match, TRBD2 (6 bases). The CDR3 runs to 15 residues. V gave up 4 bases and J gave up 2 bases, with 13 bases separating them. DNA of the CDR3: TGTGCCAGCAGTTCCGGGGGAGGTTTCACAGATACGCAGTATTTT. Residues: CASSSGGGFTDTQYF.